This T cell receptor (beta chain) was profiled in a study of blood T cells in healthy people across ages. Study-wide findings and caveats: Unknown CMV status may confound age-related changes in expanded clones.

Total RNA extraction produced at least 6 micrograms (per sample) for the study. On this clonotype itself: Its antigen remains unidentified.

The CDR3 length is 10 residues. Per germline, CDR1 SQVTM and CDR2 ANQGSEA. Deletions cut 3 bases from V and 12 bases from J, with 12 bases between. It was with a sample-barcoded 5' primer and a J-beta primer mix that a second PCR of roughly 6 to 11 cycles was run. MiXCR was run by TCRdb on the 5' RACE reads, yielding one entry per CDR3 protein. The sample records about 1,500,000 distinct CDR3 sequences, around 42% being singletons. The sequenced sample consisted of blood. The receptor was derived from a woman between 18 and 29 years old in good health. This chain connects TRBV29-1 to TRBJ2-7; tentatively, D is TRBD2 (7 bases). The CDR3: CSVEGGTPYF. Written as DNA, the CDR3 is TGCAGCGTTGAGGGGGGGACACCGTACTTC.